A selection of T cell receptor beta chains follows, all from one sample in a study of blood T cell repertoires in COVID-19. The assay was immunoSEQ multiplex PCR, and TCRdb's table has in-frame clones only and misses some. The table records 250,000 to 300,000 clones, 75% to 85% of them present only once. Sequencing was performed on peripheral blood. These receptors came from a man aged 50-60 years with active or convalescent COVID-19. The CDR3 runs from the conserved cysteine through the conserved F or W. Fields, in order: V gene, clone size, J gene, D gene, CDR3 protein, CDR3 DNA. D genes are given only for firm matches. Part of the rows lack a size; the others show once, few, many or a class for expanded clones.

V gene: TRBV18; clone size: many; J gene: TRBJ1-5; D gene: -; CDR3 protein: CASSPPMGGRGQPQHF; CDR3 DNA: TGTGCCAGCTCACCACCGATGGGGGGTAGAGGGCAGCCCCAGCATTTT
V gene: TRBV18; clone size: -; J gene: TRBJ2-3; D gene: -; CDR3 protein: CASSPVRTDTQYF; CDR3 DNA: TGTGCCAGCTCCCCCGTTCGCACAGATACGCAGTATTTT
V gene: TRBV9; clone size: -; J gene: TRBJ2-1; D gene: TRBD1; CDR3 protein: CASSPRTGLNNEQFF; CDR3 DNA: TGTGCCAGCAGCCCTCGGACAGGGCTAAACAATGAGCAGTTCTTC
V gene: TRBV30; clone size: -; J gene: TRBJ1-4; D gene: TRBD1; CDR3 protein: CAWSPPTGTDIYPDLNEKLFF; CDR3 DNA: TGTGCCTGGAGCCCACCTACCGGGACAGACATTTATCCGGACCTTAATGAAAAACTGTTTTTT
V gene: TRBV3-1/TRBV3-2; clone size: -; J gene: TRBJ2-5; D gene: TRBD2; CDR3 protein: CASSQGLAKTQYF; CDR3 DNA: TGTGCCAGCAGCCAAGGACTAGCTAAGACCCAGTACTTC
V gene: TRBV19; clone size: -; J gene: TRBJ1-1; D gene: -; CDR3 protein: CASSPRTEINTEAFF; CDR3 DNA: TGTGCCAGTAGTCCACGGACAGAGATTAACACTGAAGCTTTCTTT
V gene: TRBV29-1; clone size: -; J gene: TRBJ2-7; D gene: -; CDR3 protein: CSVEDPGGRDYEQYF; CDR3 DNA: TGCAGCGTTGAAGACCCGGGTGGTAGAGACTACGAGCAGTACTTC
V gene: TRBV10-1; clone size: -; J gene: TRBJ2-5; D gene: -; CDR3 protein: CASSEASSGTQYF; CDR3 DNA: TGCGCCAGCAGTGAGGCCAGCTCAGGGACCCAGTACTTC
V gene: TRBV5-4; clone size: -; J gene: TRBJ1-2; D gene: TRBD1; CDR3 protein: CASRQGTGTYGYTF; CDR3 DNA: TGTGCCAGCAGACAGGGGACAGGGACCTATGGCTACACCTTC
V gene: TRBV27; clone size: once; J gene: TRBJ2-7; D gene: -; CDR3 protein: CASRSGYEQYF; CDR3 DNA: TGTGCCAGCAGATCAGGGTACGAGCAGTACTTC
V gene: TRBV7-3; clone size: -; J gene: TRBJ2-2; D gene: TRBD1; CDR3 protein: CASSSGTGGTTGELFF; CDR3 DNA: TGTGCCAGCAGCTCAGGGACAGGGGGCACCACCGGGGAGCTGTTTTTT
V gene: TRBV7-2; clone size: -; J gene: TRBJ2-3; D gene: -; CDR3 protein: CASSLAHTDTQYF; CDR3 DNA: TGTGCCAGCAGCTTAGCCCACACAGATACGCAGTATTTT
V gene: TRBV29-1; clone size: few; J gene: TRBJ2-1; D gene: -; CDR3 protein: CSVERSSYNEQFF; CDR3 DNA: TGCAGCGTTGAAAGGAGCTCCTACAATGAGCAGTTCTTC
V gene: TRBV24-1; clone size: -; J gene: TRBJ1-2; D gene: -; CDR3 protein: CATSDFRGDQSNYGYTF; CDR3 DNA: TGTGCCACCAGTGATTTTCGTGGTGATCAGTCTAACTATGGCTACACCTTC
V gene: TRBV21-1; clone size: -; J gene: TRBJ2-7; D gene: -; CDR3 protein: CASSKAAGRQEQYF; CDR3 DNA: TGTGCCAGCAGCAAAGCAGCGGGGCGTCAAGAGCAGTACTTC
V gene: TRBV6-5; clone size: -; J gene: TRBJ2-7; D gene: -; CDR3 protein: CASSPMGDEQYF; CDR3 DNA: TGTGCCAGCAGTCCTATGGGAGACGAGCAGTACTTC
V gene: TRBV10-3; clone size: -; J gene: TRBJ1-1; D gene: -; CDR3 protein: CAIRATDRPNTEAFF; CDR3 DNA: TGTGCCATCAGAGCGACCGATAGACCGAACACTGAAGCTTTCTTT
V gene: TRBV7-2; clone size: -; J gene: TRBJ1-2; D gene: -; CDR3 protein: CASSLVGGHSGYTF; CDR3 DNA: TGTGCCAGCAGCTTAGTTGGGGGCCACAGCGGCTACACCTTC
V gene: TRBV3-1/TRBV3-2; clone size: -; J gene: TRBJ2-7; D gene: TRBD1; CDR3 protein: CASSRGQGLDEQYF; CDR3 DNA: TGTGCCAGCAGTCGGGGACAGGGGTTAGACGAGCAGTACTTC
V gene: TRBV7-8; clone size: -; J gene: TRBJ2-7; D gene: TRBD2; CDR3 protein: CASSLEAGWYEQYF; CDR3 DNA: TGTGCCAGCAGCTTAGAAGCGGGATGGTACGAGCAGTACTTC
V gene: TRBV29-1; clone size: -; J gene: TRBJ1-2; D gene: -; CDR3 protein: CSVDTGPPGGYTF; CDR3 DNA: TGCAGCGTCGACACGGGCCCCCCAGGGGGCTACACCTTC
V gene: TRBV21-1; clone size: once; J gene: TRBJ1-2; D gene: -; CDR3 protein: CASSKFRVHYGYTF; CDR3 DNA: TGTGCCAGCAGCAAATTCAGGGTTCACTATGGCTACACCTTC
V gene: TRBV4-1; clone size: -; J gene: TRBJ2-1; D gene: -; CDR3 protein: CASSQVMGGVNEQFF; CDR3 DNA: TGCGCCAGCAGCCAAGTCATGGGCGGGGTCAATGAGCAGTTCTTC
V gene: TRBV6-5; clone size: -; J gene: TRBJ2-2; D gene: -; CDR3 protein: CASREANTGELFF; CDR3 DNA: TGTGCCAGCAGGGAGGCGAACACCGGGGAGCTGTTTTTT
V gene: TRBV7-2; clone size: -; J gene: TRBJ2-7; D gene: TRBD1; CDR3 protein: CASSSSLQGGSVYEQYF; CDR3 DNA: TGTGCCAGCAGCTCCTCCCTACAGGGGGGAAGCGTCTACGAGCAGTACTTC
V gene: TRBV28; clone size: -; J gene: TRBJ2-2; D gene: -; CDR3 protein: CATQGRNAGELFF; CDR3 DNA: TGTGCCACCCAGGGTAGGAACGCCGGGGAGCTGTTTTTT
V gene: TRBV5-4; clone size: -; J gene: TRBJ1-3; D gene: -; CDR3 protein: CASSSKPDGISGNTIYF; CDR3 DNA: TGTGCCAGCAGCTCAAAACCAGACGGGATCTCTGGAAACACCATATATTTT
V gene: TRBV9; clone size: -; J gene: TRBJ1-2; D gene: -; CDR3 protein: CASSVAGATNYGYTF; CDR3 DNA: TGTGCCAGCAGCGTAGCAGGCGCGACTAACTATGGCTACACCTTC
V gene: TRBV20-1; clone size: -; J gene: TRBJ2-7; D gene: TRBD2; CDR3 protein: CSASGGRTYEQYF; CDR3 DNA: TGCAGTGCTAGTGGCGGGAGGACCTACGAGCAGTACTTC
V gene: TRBV2; clone size: -; J gene: TRBJ2-4; D gene: -; CDR3 protein: CAGSGDPLAKNIQYF; CDR3 DNA: TGTGCCGGCTCAGGGGACCCCTTAGCCAAAAACATTCAGTACTTC
V gene: TRBV3-1/TRBV3-2; clone size: few; J gene: TRBJ2-7; D gene: TRBD1; CDR3 protein: CASRKGTGDEQYF; CDR3 DNA: TGTGCCAGCAGGAAAGGGACAGGGGACGAGCAGTACTTC
V gene: TRBV27; clone size: once; J gene: TRBJ2-2; D gene: -; CDR3 protein: CASRGGMADNTGELFF; CDR3 DNA: TGTGCCAGCAGAGGCGGGATGGCGGATAACACCGGGGAGCTGTTTTTT
V gene: TRBV25-1; clone size: -; J gene: TRBJ2-2; D gene: -; CDR3 protein: CASGRGGAAGIETGELFF; CDR3 DNA: TGTGCCAGCGGGCGAGGAGGGGCCGCCGGGATAGAAACCGGGGAGCTGTTTTTT
V gene: TRBV27; clone size: -; J gene: TRBJ2-7; D gene: -; CDR3 protein: CASSLYSVGTGLGLALTRTYEQYF; CDR3 DNA: TGTGCCAGCAGTTTATACTCCGTCGGGACAGGGTTAGGACTAGCACTTACCCGTACCTACGAGCAGTACTTC
V gene: TRBV6-2/TRBV6-3; clone size: -; J gene: TRBJ2-1; D gene: TRBD1; CDR3 protein: CASSNHDRGYNEQFF; CDR3 DNA: TGTGCCAGCAGCAACCACGACAGGGGTTACAATGAGCAGTTCTTC
V gene: TRBV15; clone size: -; J gene: TRBJ1-2; D gene: -; CDR3 protein: CATSRVTASYYGYTF; CDR3 DNA: TGTGCCACCAGCCGAGTGACAGCTTCCTACTATGGCTACACCTTC
V gene: TRBV12-3/TRBV12-4; clone size: -; J gene: TRBJ2-2; D gene: -; CDR3 protein: CASKRQDFGELFF; CDR3 DNA: TGTGCCAGCAAAAGACAGGACTTCGGGGAGCTGTTTTTT
V gene: TRBV16; clone size: -; J gene: TRBJ2-1; D gene: TRBD2; CDR3 protein: CASTPTSGSGEQFF; CDR3 DNA: TGTGCCAGCACCCCGACTAGCGGGAGTGGTGAGCAGTTCTTC
V gene: TRBV28; clone size: -; J gene: TRBJ2-2; D gene: TRBD2; CDR3 protein: CASSPSGSNTGELFF; CDR3 DNA: TGTGCCAGCAGCCCTAGCGGGAGTAACACCGGGGAGCTGTTTTTT
V gene: TRBV5-1; clone size: -; J gene: TRBJ2-1; D gene: TRBD2; CDR3 protein: CASSLAGGTSGSSEQFF; CDR3 DNA: TGCGCCAGCAGCTTGGCCGGGGGGACTAGCGGGAGCAGTGAGCAGTTCTTC
V gene: TRBV10-1; clone size: once; J gene: TRBJ1-5; D gene: -; CDR3 protein: CASSVFAPSQGSNQPQHF; CDR3 DNA: TGCGCCAGCAGTGTTTTTGCCCCCTCACAGGGTAGCAATCAGCCCCAGCATTTT
V gene: TRBV7-2; clone size: -; J gene: TRBJ2-1; D gene: -; CDR3 protein: CASSLGNHNEQFF; CDR3 DNA: TGTGCCAGCAGCTTGGGCAACCACAATGAGCAGTTCTTC
V gene: TRBV4-2; clone size: once; J gene: TRBJ2-5; D gene: TRBD2; CDR3 protein: CASSQTGLAGGAQETQYF; CDR3 DNA: TGTGCCAGCAGCCAAACGGGACTAGCGGGAGGAGCTCAAGAGACCCAGTACTTC
V gene: TRBV5-4; clone size: -; J gene: TRBJ2-7; D gene: TRBD2; CDR3 protein: CASSAGLAISSYEQYF; CDR3 DNA: TGTGCCAGCAGCGCGGGACTAGCGATTAGCTCCTACGAGCAGTACTTC
V gene: TRBV27; clone size: once; J gene: TRBJ2-7; D gene: TRBD1; CDR3 protein: CASSLLRTGGLYEQYF; CDR3 DNA: TGTGCCAGCAGTTTACTAAGGACAGGGGGCTTATACGAGCAGTACTTC
V gene: TRBV6-2/TRBV6-3; clone size: -; J gene: TRBJ2-1; D gene: TRBD2; CDR3 protein: CASSPRTSGSSYNEQFF; CDR3 DNA: TGTGCCAGCAGTCCAAGGACTAGCGGTAGCTCCTACAATGAGCAGTTCTTC
V gene: TRBV27; clone size: -; J gene: TRBJ1-6; D gene: -; CDR3 protein: CASSFSLVLNSPLHF; CDR3 DNA: TGTGCCAGCAGTTTCTCCCTGGTACTCAATTCACCCCTCCACTTT
V gene: TRBV10-2; clone size: once; J gene: TRBJ2-3; D gene: TRBD2; CDR3 protein: CASSIPAGGPNTQYF; CDR3 DNA: TGCGCCAGCAGTATCCCAGCGGGAGGGCCAAATACGCAGTATTTT
V gene: TRBV28; clone size: -; J gene: TRBJ2-1; D gene: TRBD2; CDR3 protein: CASSSGLLAGGSYNEQFF; CDR3 DNA: TGTGCCAGCAGTTCGGGGCTCTTAGCGGGAGGCTCCTACAATGAGCAGTTCTTC
V gene: TRBV27; clone size: -; J gene: TRBJ1-6; D gene: -; CDR3 protein: CASGQNSPLHF; CDR3 DNA: TGTGCCAGCGGACAGAATTCACCCCTCCACTTT
V gene: TRBV20-1; clone size: -; J gene: TRBJ2-7; D gene: TRBD1; CDR3 protein: CSASQQGSYEQYF; CDR3 DNA: TGCAGTGCTAGTCAACAGGGGAGCTACGAGCAGTACTTC
V gene: TRBV5-1; clone size: -; J gene: TRBJ1-1; D gene: -; CDR3 protein: CASSLAGNTEAFF; CDR3 DNA: TGCGCCAGCAGCTTGGCAGGGAATACTGAAGCTTTCTTT
V gene: TRBV5-1; clone size: -; J gene: TRBJ1-2; D gene: TRBD1; CDR3 protein: CASSLGGQVRTNYGYTF; CDR3 DNA: TGCGCCAGCAGCTTGGGGGGACAGGTCCGGACTAACTATGGCTACACCTTC